The 20 T cell receptor beta chains below were found in one sample sequenced in a study of T cells after yellow fever vaccination. MiXCR, applied by TCRdb to the 5' RACE reads, yields one record per CDR3 protein. The table lists 100,000 to 150,000 distinct CDR3 sequences, more than 6% of them singletons. The sequences come from CD4+ T cells sorted from PBMCs, collected approximately 11 days after the first yellow fever vaccination. These receptors were obtained from a man between 18 and 29 years old who received the YFV17D yellow fever vaccine.

Comments on this clonotype: This sequence may be a read error, since a much larger clone differs from it by one base. The genes are TRBV3-1 and TRBJ2-3; 7 nucleotides match TRBD2. The CDR3 extends over 16 amino acids. Germline CDR1 reads LGHDT; CDR2 reads YNNKEL (reference sequence). CDR3 amino acids: CASIQEAGLAADTQYF. DNA of the CDR3: TGTGCCAGCATCCAAGAGGCCGGGCTAGCGGCAGATACGCAGTATTTT.

This clonotype turned up a few times. The rearrangement links TRBV5-1 to TRBJ2-7, with TRBD2 identical over 10 bases. CDR1 SGHRS and CDR2 YFSETQ come from the germline V gene. With 1 base clipped from V and 5 bases from J, the junction kept 3 bases outside the gene matches. The CDR3 contains 14 residues. The CDR3: CASSLTSGAHEQYF. The DNA of the CDR3 is TGCGCCAGCAGCTTGACTAGCGGGGCCCACGAGCAGTACTTC.

At least ten counts were recorded for this clonotype. The rearrangement links TRBV10-3 to TRBJ1-1; D is unresolved. The germline V gene has CDR1 ENHRY and CDR2 SYGVKD. This CDR3 is 14 amino acids long. V was clipped by 0 bases and J by 4 bases, with 9 bases between them. This chain's CDR3 is CAISESRRFTEAFF. CDR3 nucleotides: TGTGCCATCAGTGAGTCACGGAGGTTCACTGAAGCTTTCTTT.

The table lists this clonotype with many counts. V usage is TRBV6-5 and J usage is TRBJ1-5; a possible D gene is TRBD1 (5 bases). Between the trimmed V and J ends, which lost 2 bases and 1 base, there was a span of 6 bases. CDR1 and CDR2 from the germline V gene are MNHEY and SVGAGI. The CDR3 spans 14 residues. Here the CDR3 reads CASSYAGSNQPQHF. The CDR3 DNA is TGTGCCAGCAGTTACGCAGGGAGCAATCAGCCCCAGCATTTT.

This chain connects TRBV5-1 to TRBJ1-1; D may be TRBD1 (5 bases). The V gene lost 0 bases and the J gene lost 4 bases, with 10 bases spanning the gap. Germline assignment: CDR1 SGHRS and CDR2 YFSETQ. The CDR3 is made up of 14 amino acids. In nucleotides, the CDR3 is TGCGCCAGCAGCTTGGTCTCGGGGGGCACTGAAGCTTTCTTT. Translated, it gives CASSLVSGGTEAFF.

This clonotype has at least ten counts. The chain recombines TRBV4-3 with TRBJ1-1; 10 bases fit TRBD1. Losses at the gene ends were 4 bases for V and 8 bases for J; bases not matched to a gene: 7. The CDR3 runs 14 residues. From germline, CDR1 is LGHNA and CDR2 YSLEER. The DNA for the CDR3 is TGCGCCAGCAGCCGGACAGGGGGGGTCCCAGAAGCTTTCTTT. It yields the protein CASSRTGGVPEAFF.

V usage is TRBV2 and J usage is TRBJ2-7; D is undetermined. In germline, CDR1 is SNHLY, CDR2 FYNNEI. Trimming removed 7 bases at V and 3 bases at J, with 13 bases between. This CDR3 comprises 13 residues. The CDR3 protein is CASTRQPLYEQYV. CDR3 in DNA: TGTGCCAGCACCAGACAACCACTCTACGAGCAGTACGTC.

This clonotype was seen many times. The rearrangement joins TRBV23-1 to TRBJ2-2, with a possible D match to TRBD1 (5 bases). TRBV23-1 is assigned to the ORF class and has an uncertain function. Between the trimmed V and J ends, which lost 2 bases and 3 bases, there was a span of 13 bases. This CDR3 is built from 16 residues. The chain's CDR3 is CASSQGQGADTGELFF. CDR3 bases: TGCGCCAGCAGTCAAGGGCAAGGGGCGGACACCGGGGAGCTGTTTTTT.

The table lists this clonotype with many counts. V gene TRBV6-1 combines with J gene TRBJ1-4; possible D gene TRBD1, 5 bases. Germline V lookup: CDR1 MNHNS, CDR2 SASEGT. This CDR3 contains 14 residues. V lost 6 bases, J lost 6 bases, and 14 bases lay in between. The CDR3 bases are TGTGCCAGCAGCCCCGCTTGGGGGTATGAAAAACTGTTTTTT. Its translation: CASSPAWGYEKLFF.

This clonotype showed up just a few times. This chain uses TRBV30 with TRBJ2-7, with TRBD1 identical over 7 bases. V dropped 4 bases and J dropped 0; count of bases not matched to a gene: 0. Germline V lookup: CDR1 GTSNPN, CDR2 SVGIG (reference sequence). The length of the CDR3 is 12 residues. The DNA of the CDR3 is TGTGCCTGGACAGGGGGCTCCTACGAGCAGTACTTC. It specifies CAWTGGSYEQYF.

This clonotype was picked up a small number of times. The V call is TRBV7-2, the J call TRBJ2-7; tentative D call: TRBD2 (7 bases). The CDR3 covers 15 residues. Germline lookup yields CDR1 SGHTA and CDR2 FQGNSA. Trimming left V 4 bases short and J 2 bases short, with 15 bases between. CDR3 sequence reads: CASSYLGGGAYEQYV. CDR3 nucleotides: TGTGCCAGCAGCTACCTAGGGGGAGGGGCCTACGAGCAGTACGTC.

In this sample, this clonotype turned up many times. The chain links TRBV5-1 to TRBJ2-2; D is uncertain. Germline-derived CDR1 and CDR2 are SGHRS and YFSETQ. The CDR3 sequence is 16 residues long. The V gene lost 0 bases and the J gene lost 2 bases, with 11 bases spanning the gap. The CDR3 region is CASSLAATTNTGELFF. In DNA, the CDR3 is TGCGCCAGCAGCTTGGCCGCGACGACAAACACCGGGGAGCTGTTTTTT.

This clonotype was found many times. The rearrangement links TRBV28 to TRBJ2-5, with no clear D. The germline CDR1 and CDR2 sequences are MDHEN and SYDVKM. Deletions cut 6 bases from V and 4 bases from J, with 15 bases between. The length of the CDR3 is 14 residues. The CDR3 sequence is CASRGVQPGETQYF. The CDR3 coding sequence is TGTGCCAGCAGGGGCGTGCAGCCCGGAGAGACCCAGTACTTC.

This clonotype was recorded at least ten times. The chain has TRBV4-3 and TRBJ1-6, with a weak D call TRBD1 (6 bases). The germline CDR1 and CDR2 sequences are LGHNA and YSLEER. Trimming stripped 4 bases from V and 8 bases from J, with 12 bases between. CDR3 size: 14 residues. CDR3: CASSRTGTDSPLHF. The CDR3 DNA reads TGCGCCAGCAGCCGTACAGGGACTGATTCACCCCTCCACTTT.

There are many counts of this clonotype. The V and J genes are TRBV20-1 and TRBJ2-5, with TRBD2 identical over 8 bases. J was trimmed by 5 bases and V by 3 bases; bases with no gene match: 5. The CDR3 runs 13 residues. Germline loops: CDR1 DFQATT, CDR2 SNEGSKA (reference sequence). The CDR3 DNA is TGCAGTGCTAGCGGGGGGGCCGGGGAGACCCAGTACTTC. Translation: CSASGGAGETQYF.

This clonotype was seen many times. The chain carries TRBV6-1 and TRBJ1-6, with 7 bases aligning to TRBD1. Trimming at V came to 6 bases and at J to 5 bases, leaving 4 bases not matched to a gene. CDR1 and CDR2 (germline): MNHNS, SASEGT. CDR3 length: 14 residues. The DNA for the CDR3 is TGTGCCAGCAGACTAGGACAGGATAATTCACCCCTCCACTTT. Translation gives CASRLGQDNSPLHF.

This clonotype was found many times. J is TRBJ2-7 and V is TRBV29-1; D may be TRBD2 (7 bases). The CDR3 loop spans 14 amino acids. V dropped 6 bases and J dropped 0 bases, with 15 bases sitting between them. Germline-derived CDR1 and CDR2 are SQVTM and ANQGSEA. This CDR3 reads CSVGGRESSYEQYV. CDR3 bases: TGCAGCGTGGGGGGGCGGGAAAGCTCCTACGAGCAGTACGTC.

In its sample, this clonotype was seen many times. The V and J genes are TRBV5-8 and TRBJ2-1; D is possibly TRBD2 (5 bases). The V gene lost 4 bases and the J gene lost 0 bases, with 11 bases spanning the gap. The CDR3 has 15 residues. Germline V lookup: CDR1 SGHTS, CDR2 YDEGEE. CDR3 coding DNA: TGTGCCAGCAGCCGCCTAGGGAGCTCCTACAATGAGCAGTTCTTC. It yields the protein CASSRLGSSYNEQFF. Based on the CDR3 plus reference TRBV5-8 and TRBJ2-1, the full variable domain is EAGVTQSPTHLIKTRGQQATLRCSPISGHTSVYWYQQALGLGLQFLLWYDEGEERNRGNFPPRFSGRQFPNYSSELNVNALELEDSALYLCASSRLGSSYNEQFFGPGTRLTVL.

In this sample, this clonotype turned up many times. The J gene is TRBJ1-1, the V gene TRBV7-6; D not resolved. Trimming shortened V by 5 bases and J by 6 bases, and 10 bases separated the two germline ends. This CDR3 comprises 12 residues. Germline loops: CDR1 SGHVS, CDR2 FNYEAQ. CDR3 in DNA: TGTGCCAGCAGCCATTACGGGGCTGAAGCTTTCTTT. Its protein is CASSHYGAEAFF. Full variable domain (rest looked up from reference TRBV7-6 and TRBJ1-1): GAGVSQSPRYKVTKRGQDVALRCDPISGHVSLYWYRQALGQGPEFLTYFNYEAQQDKSGLPNDRFSAERPEGSISTLTIQRTEQRDSAMYRCASSHYGAEAFFGQGTRLTVV.

This clonotype was recorded at least ten times. The rearrangement uses TRBV7-2 and TRBJ1-5; no firm D call. Per germline, CDR1 SGHTA and CDR2 FQGNSA. With 1 base removed from V and 7 bases from J, the gap between germline ends came to 8 bases. The CDR3 totals 13 residues. The CDR3 reads CASSLGDQQPQHF. The CDR3 coding sequence is TGTGCCAGCAGCTTAGGGGATCAACAGCCCCAGCATTTT.